This entry concerns a single T cell receptor (beta chain). Random hexamers were used to reverse transcribe the RNA input (about 0.5 to 1 ug). MiXCR, run by TCRdb on the immunoSEQ multiplex PCR reads, gives a single entry per CDR3 protein. This table holds about 160,000 distinct CDR3 sequences, around 95% found once. The sample originates from a study of CD8 T cells in Susac syndrome. V was shortened by 5 bases and J by 3 bases, with 19 bases between the two germline ends. There are 16 residues in the CDR3. Germline V gives CDR1 SEHNR, CDR2 FQNEAQ (reference sequence). The TCR was taken from a human donor in good health. The sample was CD4+ T cells from PBMCs. V is TRBV7-9 and J is TRBJ2-5; no definite D call. The CDR3: CASSHIPGRGEETQYF. The CDR3, as DNA: TGTGCCAGCAGCCATATTCCGGGTAGAGGAGAAGAGACCCAGTACTTC.